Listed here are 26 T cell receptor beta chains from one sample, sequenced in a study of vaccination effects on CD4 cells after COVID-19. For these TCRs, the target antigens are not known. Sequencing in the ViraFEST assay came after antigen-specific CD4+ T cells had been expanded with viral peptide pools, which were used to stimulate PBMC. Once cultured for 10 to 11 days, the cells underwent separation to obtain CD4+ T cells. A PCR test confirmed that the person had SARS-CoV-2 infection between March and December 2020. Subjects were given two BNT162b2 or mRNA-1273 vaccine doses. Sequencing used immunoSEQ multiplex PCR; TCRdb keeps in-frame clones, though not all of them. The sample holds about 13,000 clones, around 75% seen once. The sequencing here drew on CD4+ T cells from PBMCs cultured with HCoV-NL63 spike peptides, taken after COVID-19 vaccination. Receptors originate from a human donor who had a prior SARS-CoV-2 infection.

CDR3 sequence: CASSPPGRGPLEQYF. For the CDR3, the DNA is TGTGCCAGCTCACCACCTGGCAGGGGCCCCCTCGAGCAGTACTTC. The gene calls are TRBV18 and TRBJ2-7, with a tentative D call TRBD1 (6 bases). Germline V gene sequence: CDR1 KGHSH, CDR2 LQKENI. This CDR3 spans 15 amino acids. V was trimmed by 0 bases and J by 6 bases, leaving 15 bases between them. Looking up the rest from reference TRBV18 and TRBJ2-7 gives the full variable domain: NAGVMQNPRHLVRRRGQEARLRCSPMKGHSHVYWYRQLPEEGLKFMVYLQKENIIDESGMPKERFSAEFPKEGPSILRIQQVVRGDSAAYFCASSPPGRGPLEQYFGPGTRLTVT.

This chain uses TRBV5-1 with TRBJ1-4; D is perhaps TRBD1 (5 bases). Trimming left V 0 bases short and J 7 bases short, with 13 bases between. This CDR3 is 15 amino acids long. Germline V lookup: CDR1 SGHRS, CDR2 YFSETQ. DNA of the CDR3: TGCGCCAGCAGCTTGGCCATAGGGGTCGGTGAAAAACTGTTTTTT. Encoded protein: CASSLAIGVGEKLFF.

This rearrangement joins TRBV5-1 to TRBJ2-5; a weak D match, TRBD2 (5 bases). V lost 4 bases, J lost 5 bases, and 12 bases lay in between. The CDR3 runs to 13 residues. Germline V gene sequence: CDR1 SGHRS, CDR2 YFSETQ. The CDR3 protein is CASSLPGGETQYF. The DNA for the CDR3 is TGCGCCAGCAGCCTCCCGGGCGGGGAGACCCAGTACTTC.

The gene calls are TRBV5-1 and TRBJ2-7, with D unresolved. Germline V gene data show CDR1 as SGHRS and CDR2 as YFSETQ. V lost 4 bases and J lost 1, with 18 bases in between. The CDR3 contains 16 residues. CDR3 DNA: TGCGCCAGCAGCAGGTTAGGGTCAGCGTTATCCTACGAGCAGTACTTC. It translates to CASSRLGSALSYEQYF.

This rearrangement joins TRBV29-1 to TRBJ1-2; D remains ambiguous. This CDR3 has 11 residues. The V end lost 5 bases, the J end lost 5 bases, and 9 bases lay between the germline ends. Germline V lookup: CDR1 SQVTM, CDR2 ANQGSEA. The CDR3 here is CSVYDGYGYTF. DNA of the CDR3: TGCAGCGTTTATGACGGGTATGGCTACACCTTC.

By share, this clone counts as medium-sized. The CDR3: CASSGDWRGTDTQYF. DNA of the CDR3: TGTGCCAGCAGTGGGGACTGGAGGGGCACAGATACGCAGTATTTT. This chain connects TRBV2 to TRBJ2-3; D might be TRBD2 (6 bases). V was trimmed by 4 bases and J by 1 base, leaving 12 bases between them. Germline V gives CDR1 SNHLY, CDR2 FYNNEI. This CDR3 has 15 residues. The whole variable domain, remainder taken from reference TRBV2 and TRBJ2-3, is EPEVTQTPSHQVTQMGQEVILRCVPISNHLYFYWYRQILGQKVEFLVSFYNNEISEKSEIFDDQFSVERPDGSNFTLKIRSTKLEDSAMYFCASSGDWRGTDTQYFGPGTRLTVL.

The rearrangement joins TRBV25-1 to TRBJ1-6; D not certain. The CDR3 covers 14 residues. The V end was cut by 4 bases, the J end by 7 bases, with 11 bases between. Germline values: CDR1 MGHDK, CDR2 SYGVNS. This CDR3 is CASSVFLGNSPLHF. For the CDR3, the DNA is TGTGCCAGCAGTGTTTTCTTAGGAAATTCACCCCTCCACTTT.

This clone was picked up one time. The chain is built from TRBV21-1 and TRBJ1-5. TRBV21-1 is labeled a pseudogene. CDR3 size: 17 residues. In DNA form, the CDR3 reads TGTGCCAGCAGCAAACCCCCCGGGGTCGATAGCAATCAGCCCCAGCATTTT. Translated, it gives CASSKPPGVDSNQPQHF.

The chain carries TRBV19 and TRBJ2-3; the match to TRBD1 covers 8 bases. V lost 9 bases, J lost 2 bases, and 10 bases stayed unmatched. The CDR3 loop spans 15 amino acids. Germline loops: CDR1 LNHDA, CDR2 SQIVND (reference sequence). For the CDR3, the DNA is TGTGCCAGCCGCACGGACAGGGAGATCACAGATACGCAGTATTTT. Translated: CASRTDREITDTQYF.

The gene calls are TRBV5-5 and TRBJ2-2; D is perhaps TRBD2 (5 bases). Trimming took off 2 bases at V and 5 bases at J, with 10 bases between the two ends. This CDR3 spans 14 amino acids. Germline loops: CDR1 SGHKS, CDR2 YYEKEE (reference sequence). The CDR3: CASSLREWTGELFF. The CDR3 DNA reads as TGTGCCAGCAGCTTAAGGGAGTGGACCGGGGAGCTGTTTTTT.

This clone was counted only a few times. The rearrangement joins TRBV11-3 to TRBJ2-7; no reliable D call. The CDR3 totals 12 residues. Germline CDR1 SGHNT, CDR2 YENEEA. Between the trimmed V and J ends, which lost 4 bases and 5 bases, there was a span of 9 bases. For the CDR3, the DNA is TGTGCCAGCAGCTCATTGGATGACGAGCAGTACTTC. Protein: CASSSLDDEQYF.

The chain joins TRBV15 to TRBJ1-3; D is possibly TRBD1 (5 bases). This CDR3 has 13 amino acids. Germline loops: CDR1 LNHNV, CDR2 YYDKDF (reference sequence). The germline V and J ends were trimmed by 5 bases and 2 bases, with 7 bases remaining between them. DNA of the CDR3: TGTGCCACCAGCGGGACGACTGGAAACACCATATATTTT. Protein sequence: CATSGTTGNTIYF.

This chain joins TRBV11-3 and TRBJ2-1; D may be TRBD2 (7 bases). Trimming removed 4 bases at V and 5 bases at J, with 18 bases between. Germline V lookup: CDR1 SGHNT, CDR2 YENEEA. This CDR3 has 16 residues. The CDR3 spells CASSWEGTGSDNEQFF. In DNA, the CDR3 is TGTGCCAGCAGCTGGGAGGGCACAGGGTCCGACAATGAGCAGTTCTTC.

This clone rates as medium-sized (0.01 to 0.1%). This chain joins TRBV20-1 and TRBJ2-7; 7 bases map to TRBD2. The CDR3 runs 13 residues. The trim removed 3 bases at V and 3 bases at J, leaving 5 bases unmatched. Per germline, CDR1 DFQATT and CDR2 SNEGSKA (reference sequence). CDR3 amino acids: CSASLGEGYEQYF. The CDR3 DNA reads TGCAGTGCTAGTTTAGGGGAGGGCTACGAGCAGTACTTC.

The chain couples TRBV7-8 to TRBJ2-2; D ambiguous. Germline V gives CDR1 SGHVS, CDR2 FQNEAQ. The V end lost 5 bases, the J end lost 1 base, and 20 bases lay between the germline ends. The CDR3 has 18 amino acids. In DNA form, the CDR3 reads TGTGCCAGCAGCAGCTTAGGTGGCAGCCTGCGGAACACCGGGGAGCTGTTTTTT. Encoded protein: CASSSLGGSLRNTGELFF.

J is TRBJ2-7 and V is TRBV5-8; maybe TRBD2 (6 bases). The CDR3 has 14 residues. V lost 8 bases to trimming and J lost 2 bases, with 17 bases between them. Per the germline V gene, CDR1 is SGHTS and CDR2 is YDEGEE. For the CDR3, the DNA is TGTGCCAGTACCTCCGGGACTGGGACCTACGAGCAGTACTTC. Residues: CASTSGTGTYEQYF.

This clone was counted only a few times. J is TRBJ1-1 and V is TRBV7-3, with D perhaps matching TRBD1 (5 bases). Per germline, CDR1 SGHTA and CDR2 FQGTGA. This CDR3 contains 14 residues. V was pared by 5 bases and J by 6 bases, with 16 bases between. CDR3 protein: CASSLRGGMAEAFF. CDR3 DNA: TGTGCCAGCAGCCTAAGGGGTGGGATGGCTGAAGCTTTCTTT.

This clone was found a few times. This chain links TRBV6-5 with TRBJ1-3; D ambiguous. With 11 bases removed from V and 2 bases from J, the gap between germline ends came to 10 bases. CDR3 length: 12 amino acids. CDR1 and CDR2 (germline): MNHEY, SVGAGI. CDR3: CARRSPGNTIYF. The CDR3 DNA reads TGTGCCCGACGATCCCCTGGAAACACCATATATTTT.

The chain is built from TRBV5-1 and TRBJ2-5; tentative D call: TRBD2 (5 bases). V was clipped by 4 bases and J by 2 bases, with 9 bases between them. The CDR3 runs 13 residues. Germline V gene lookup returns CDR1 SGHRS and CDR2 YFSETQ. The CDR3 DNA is TGCGCCAGCAGCAAGGAGGTGCAAGAGACCCAGTACTTC. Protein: CASSKEVQETQYF.

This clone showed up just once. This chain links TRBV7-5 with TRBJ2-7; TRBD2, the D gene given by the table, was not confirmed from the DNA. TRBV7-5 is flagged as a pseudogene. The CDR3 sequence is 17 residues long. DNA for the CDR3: TGTGCCAGAAGCTTAGCGCTTGAGAGGGAAAGCTCCTACGAGCAGTACTTC. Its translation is CARSLALERESSYEQYF.

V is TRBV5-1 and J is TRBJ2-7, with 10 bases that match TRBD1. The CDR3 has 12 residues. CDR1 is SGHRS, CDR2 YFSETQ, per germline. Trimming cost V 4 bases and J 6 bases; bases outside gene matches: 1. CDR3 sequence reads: CASSRDRGEQYF. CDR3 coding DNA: TGCGCCAGCAGCCGGGACAGGGGCGAGCAGTACTTC.

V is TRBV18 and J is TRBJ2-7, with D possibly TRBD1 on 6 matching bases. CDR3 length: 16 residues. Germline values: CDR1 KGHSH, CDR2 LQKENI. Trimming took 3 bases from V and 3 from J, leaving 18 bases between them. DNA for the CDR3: TGTGCCAGCTCACCTCGCTTCTTATCAGGGGTCTACGAGCAGTACTTC. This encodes CASSPRFLSGVYEQYF.

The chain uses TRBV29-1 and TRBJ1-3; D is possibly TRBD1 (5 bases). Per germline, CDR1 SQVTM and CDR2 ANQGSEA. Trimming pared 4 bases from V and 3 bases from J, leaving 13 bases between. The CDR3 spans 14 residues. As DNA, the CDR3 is TGCAGCGTTGGGGCACAGGAAAATGGAAACACCATATATTTT. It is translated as CSVGAQENGNTIYF.

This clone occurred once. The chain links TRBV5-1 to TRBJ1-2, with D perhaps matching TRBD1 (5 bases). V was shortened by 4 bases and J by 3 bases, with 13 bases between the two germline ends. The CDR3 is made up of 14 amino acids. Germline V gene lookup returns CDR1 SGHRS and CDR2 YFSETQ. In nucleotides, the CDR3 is TGCGCCAGCAGCCCGGCTTGGGGCCACTATGGCTACACCTTC. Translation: CASSPAWGHYGYTF.

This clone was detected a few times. The CDR3 region is CASSRERQETQYF. In DNA form, the CDR3 reads TGTGCCAGCAGTAGGGAGCGACAAGAGACCCAGTACTTC. The rearrangement links TRBV2 to TRBJ2-5, with D possibly matching TRBD2 (5 bases). The CDR3 length is 13 residues. CDR1 is SNHLY, CDR2 FYNNEI, per germline. V dropped 5 bases and J dropped 2 bases, with 9 bases sitting between them.

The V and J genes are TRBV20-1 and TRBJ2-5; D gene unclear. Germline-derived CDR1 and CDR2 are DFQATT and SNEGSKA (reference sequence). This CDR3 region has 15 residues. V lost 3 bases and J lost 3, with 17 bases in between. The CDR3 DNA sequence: TGCAGTGCTAGTTTACGGCGGAACAACAAAGAGACCCAGTACTTC. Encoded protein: CSASLRRNNKETQYF.